The 22 T cell receptor beta chains below all came from one sample that was sequenced in a study of post-analysis software for immune sequencing data. The study, taken as a whole, reports: Patients used about 5 TRBV segments, including TRBV5-6, TRBV5-1 and TRBV20-1, more often than controls.

Tagging with unique molecular identifiers was a feature of the TCR beta cDNA libraries. TCRdb used MiXCR to reprocess the PCR reads, holding one entry per CDR3 protein. The table has hundreds of thousands of distinct CDR3 sequences, roughly 38% seen once; the top ten hold 7.6%. What these receptors recognize is not known. Sequences were obtained from blood. The source of these receptors is a girl aged 2-15 years with multiple sclerosis.

The chain couples TRBV20-1 to TRBJ2-1, with 10 bases aligning to TRBD2. With 2 bases clipped from V and 4 bases from J, the junction kept 5 bases outside the gene matches. The CDR3 consists of 15 residues. The germline gives CDR1 DFQATT, CDR2 SNEGSKA (reference sequence). The CDR3 sequence is CSARRLAGVYNEQFF. CDR3 bases: TGCAGTGCTAGACGGCTAGCGGGGGTTTACAATGAGCAGTTCTTC.

The rearrangement uses TRBV5-1 and TRBJ2-5; D is possibly TRBD1 (5 bases). The J call is uncertain, as TRBJ2-7 better fits the DNA end. The CDR3 has 14 amino acids. Germline V lookup: CDR1 SGHRS, CDR2 YFSETQ. CDR3 coding DNA: TGCGCCAGCAGCCCCCAGACAGAGACCTACGAGCAGTACTTC. It encodes CASSPQTETYEQYF.

The rearrangement uses TRBV20-1 and TRBJ2-1; D not resolved. This CDR3 has 11 residues. Trimming took 6 bases from V and 7 from J, leaving 10 bases between them. The germline V gene encodes CDR1 DFQATT and CDR2 SNEGSKA (reference sequence). The CDR3 coding sequence is TGCAGTGCCCCGCGCCGGAATGAGCAGTTCTTC. Its protein product is CSAPRRNEQFF.

The sample holds one count of this clonotype. CDR3: CASSQDRGAGTTEAFF. The CDR3 DNA follows: TGCGCCAGCAGCCAAGACAGAGGGGCAGGGACCACTGAAGCTTTCTTT. The chain combines TRBV4-1 with TRBJ1-1, with D perhaps TRBD1 (5 bases). Deletions cut 0 bases from V and 4 bases from J, with 15 bases between. Germline assignment: CDR1 MGHRA and CDR2 YSYEKL. CDR3 length equals 16 residues.

This clonotype was counted between two and nine times. This chain connects TRBV29-1 to TRBJ2-4; 12 bases are a match to TRBD2. The CDR3 is made up of 13 amino acids. V was pared by 6 bases and J by 8 bases, with 5 bases of the junction left unmatched. Per the germline V gene, CDR1 is SQVTM and CDR2 is ANQGSEA. The DNA of the CDR3 is TGCAGCGTCGGCAGACTAGCGGGAGACATTCAGTACTTC. It specifies CSVGRLAGDIQYF.

The chain recombines TRBV9 with TRBJ1-1; no clear D. V lost 5 bases, J lost 6 bases, and 23 bases lay in between. Germline loops: CDR1 SGDLS, CDR2 YYNGEE. The CDR3 contains 16 residues. The CDR3 DNA reads as TGTGCCAGCAGTACCCATCGGGAAGGGATCAATGCTGAAGCTTTCTTT. This gives the protein CASSTHREGINAEAFF.

The CDR3 nucleotides read TGTGCCATCAGTGACGGCGGGAGCCACGAGCAGTACTTC. It encodes CAISDGGSHEQYF. The gene calls are TRBV10-3 and TRBJ2-7, with 7 bases aligning to TRBD2. Germline trimming cut 3 bases from V and 5 bases from J; bases unmatched to any gene: 4. Germline CDR1 ENHRY, CDR2 SYGVKD. The CDR3 contains 13 residues.

This clonotype was seen only a few times. This chain links TRBV12-3 or TRBV12-4 with TRBJ2-4, with TRBD1 matching over 8 bases. Trimming removed 6 bases from V and 6 bases from J; junction bases left unmatched: 10. CDR3 length equals 15 residues. CDR3 DNA: TGTGCCAGCAGGGATGGACAGGGTGGTCCAAACATTCAGTACTTC. Encoded protein: CASRDGQGGPNIQYF.

This clonotype was observed a few times. The chain is built from TRBV7-2 and TRBJ2-1; 13 bases are shared with TRBD2. The CDR3 spans 16 residues. V was clipped by 1 base and J by 10 bases; unmatched bases: 7. Germline V lookup: CDR1 SGHTA, CDR2 FQGNSA. The DNA of the CDR3 is TGTGCCAGCAGCTTAGTATCAGGACTAGCGGGAGAGGAGCAGTTCTTC. It codes for CASSLVSGLAGEEQFF.

V usage is TRBV20-1 and J usage is TRBJ2-1, with 7 positions matching TRBD2. The J call may not be correct, given that the DNA end is closer to TRBJ2-7. Per germline, CDR1 DFQATT and CDR2 SNEGSKA (reference sequence). The CDR3 has 16 residues. The DNA of the CDR3 is TGCAGTGCTAGGGATACACTGGGAGGGGAACACTACGAGCAGTACTTC. Translating gives CSARDTLGGEHYEQYF.

In its sample, this clonotype was seen many times. This chain links TRBV29-1 with TRBJ1-2; no definite D call. Germline CDR1 reads SQVTM; CDR2 reads ANQGSEA. Trimming pared 2 bases from V and 4 bases from J, leaving 8 bases between. This CDR3 contains 12 residues. CDR3 residues: CSVERASYGYTF. The CDR3 coding sequence is TGCAGCGTTGAAAGGGCCTCCTATGGCTACACCTTC.

The sample holds a few counts of this clonotype. The V call is TRBV20-1, the J call TRBJ1-4; tentatively, D is TRBD1 (6 bases). Trimming removed 5 bases from V and 5 bases from J, with 15 bases in between. The CDR3 contains 14 residues. Germline values: CDR1 DFQATT, CDR2 SNEGSKA (reference sequence). DNA for the CDR3: TGCAGTGCTGCTGTGGGGGCAGAGAATGAAAAACTGTTTTTT. Amino acid sequence: CSAAVGAENEKLFF.

This CDR3 is CASRESPSTDTQYF. For the CDR3, the DNA is TGTGCCAGCAGGGAGAGTCCTAGCACAGATACGCAGTATTTT. The chain couples TRBV27 to TRBJ2-3; D call uncertain. CDR3 length: 14 amino acids. Germline CDR1 MNHEY, CDR2 SMNVEV (reference sequence). Trimming left V 6 bases short and J 0 bases short, with 10 bases between.

This chain joins TRBV20-1 and TRBJ2-1; D is ambiguous. Deletions cut 4 bases from V and 12 bases from J, with 13 bases between. Germline V gene sequence: CDR1 DFQATT, CDR2 SNEGSKA (reference sequence). There are 11 residues in the CDR3. The CDR3 bases are TGCAGTGCTACCGCTCGAGAACCGCAGTTCTTC. It yields the protein CSATAREPQFF.

J is TRBJ2-7 and V is TRBV14; 9 nucleotides agree with TRBD1. CDR3 size: 19 residues. Germline-derived CDR1 and CDR2 are SGHDN and FVKESK. The ends lost 0 bases at V and 7 bases at J; junction bases unmatched: 19. CDR3 protein: CASSQEPTGGYLRNKEQYF. CDR3 bases: TGTGCCAGCAGCCAAGAACCTACAGGGGGCTATCTACGGAATAAGGAGCAGTACTTC.

This chain joins TRBV10-3 and TRBJ2-1; TRBD2 aligns across 8 bases. CDR3 length: 16 residues. From germline, CDR1 is ENHRY and CDR2 SYGVKD. Losses at the gene ends were 2 bases for V and 4 bases for J; bases not matched to a gene: 7. The CDR3 DNA is TGTGCCATCAGTGAGGAACCGGGGGGGCCATACAATGAGCAGTTCTTC. Translated, it gives CAISEEPGGPYNEQFF.

This clonotype occurred once. This rearrangement joins TRBV20-1 to TRBJ2-7; D is possibly TRBD1 or TRBD2 (5 bases each). CDR1 is DFQATT and CDR2 is SNEGSKA in the germline V gene (reference sequence). The CDR3 has 15 amino acids. Between the trimmed V and J ends, which lost 0 bases and 2 bases, there was a span of 14 bases. The CDR3 reads CSARDPGTVTYEQYF. CDR3 bases: TGCAGTGCTAGAGATCCCGGGACGGTAACCTACGAGCAGTACTTC.

The chain carries TRBV5-1 and TRBJ1-2; 7 bases are a match to TRBD1. Germline V lookup: CDR1 SGHRS, CDR2 YFSETQ. The ends lost 6 bases at V and 2 bases at J; junction bases unmatched: 4. The CDR3 runs 13 residues. The DNA for the CDR3 is TGCGCCAGCACCACGACAGGGAACTATGGCTACACCTTC. This translates into CASTTTGNYGYTF. Full variable domain (missing parts from reference TRBV5-1 and TRBJ1-2): KAGVTQTPRYLIKTRGQQVTLSCSPISGHRSVSWYQQTPGQGLQFLFEYFSETQRNKGNFPGRFSGRQFSNSRSEMNVSTLELGDSALYLCASTTTGNYGYTFGSGTRLTVV.

The chain carries TRBV6-2 or TRBV6-3 and TRBJ2-5, with 12 bases identical to TRBD2. The V gene's germline CDR1 is MNHEY and CDR2 SVGEGT. With 2 bases clipped from V and 11 bases from J, the junction kept 18 bases outside the gene matches. The CDR3 is made up of 18 amino acids. The CDR3 sequence is CASSYDLAGGLSYNEQYF. In nucleotides, the CDR3 is TGTGCCAGCAGTTACGACCTAGCGGGAGGGCTTTCTTACAATGAGCAGTACTTC.

This chain links TRBV5-5 with TRBJ2-5; D remains ambiguous. V gave up 0 bases and J gave up 5 bases, with 17 bases separating them. Germline CDR1 and CDR2: SGHKS and YYEKEE (reference sequence). CDR3 size: 16 residues. For the CDR3, the DNA is TGTGCCAGCAGCTTGGGTGGGGTGTCGGGCGTCGAGACCCAGTACTTC. This encodes CASSLGGVSGVETQYF.

In this sample, this clonotype turned up a few times. V and J are TRBV7-2 and TRBJ2-3; 12 nucleotides match TRBD2. There are 17 residues in the CDR3. V dropped 1 base and J dropped 6; count of bases not matched to a gene: 8. Germline CDR1 and CDR2: SGHTA and FQGNSA. Written as DNA, the CDR3 is TGTGCCAGCAGCTTAGGGCCACTAGCGGGAGGCGGGGATACGCAGTATTTT. Translating gives CASSLGPLAGGGDTQYF.

The chain is built from TRBV7-2 and TRBJ2-7, with 12 nucleotides matching TRBD2. The CDR3 length is 15 residues. Germline trimming cut 2 bases from V and 5 bases from J; bases unmatched to any gene: 4. CDR1 is SGHTA and CDR2 is FQGNSA in the germline V gene. The CDR3 region has the DNA TGTGCCAGCAGCTTAACTAGCGGGAGGTTTCACGAGCAGTACTTC. This encodes CASSLTSGRFHEQYF.